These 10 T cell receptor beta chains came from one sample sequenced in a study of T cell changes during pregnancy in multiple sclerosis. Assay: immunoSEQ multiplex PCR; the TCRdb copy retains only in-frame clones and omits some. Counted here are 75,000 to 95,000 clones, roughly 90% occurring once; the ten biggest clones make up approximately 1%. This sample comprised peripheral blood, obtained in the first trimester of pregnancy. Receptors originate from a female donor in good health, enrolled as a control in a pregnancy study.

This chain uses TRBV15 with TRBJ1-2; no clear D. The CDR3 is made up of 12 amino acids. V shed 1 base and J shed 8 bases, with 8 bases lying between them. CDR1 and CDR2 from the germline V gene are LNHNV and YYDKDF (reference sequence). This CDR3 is CATSRVSPGYTF. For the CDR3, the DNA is TGTGCCACCAGCAGAGTTAGTCCGGGCTACACCTTC.

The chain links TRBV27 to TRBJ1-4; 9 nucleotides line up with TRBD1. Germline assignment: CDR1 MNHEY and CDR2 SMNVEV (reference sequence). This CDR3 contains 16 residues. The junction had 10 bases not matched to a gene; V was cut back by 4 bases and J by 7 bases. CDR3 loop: CASSSPGTGKSEKLFF. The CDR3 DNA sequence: TGTGCCAGCAGTTCCCCGGGGACAGGGAAGTCTGAAAAACTGTTTTTT.

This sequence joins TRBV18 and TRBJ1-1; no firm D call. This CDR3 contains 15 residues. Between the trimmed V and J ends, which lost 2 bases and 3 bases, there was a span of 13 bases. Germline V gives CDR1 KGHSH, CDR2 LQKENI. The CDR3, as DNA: TGTGCCAGCTCACCAACGGGTGGGAGGGACACTGAAGCTTTCTTT. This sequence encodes CASSPTGGRDTEAFF.

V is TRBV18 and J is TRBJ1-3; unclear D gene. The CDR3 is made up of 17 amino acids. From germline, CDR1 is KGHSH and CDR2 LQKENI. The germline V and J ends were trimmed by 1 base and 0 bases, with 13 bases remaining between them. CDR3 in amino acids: CASSPRTDAYSGNTIYF. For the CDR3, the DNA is TGTGCCAGCTCACCACGTACAGATGCCTACTCTGGAAACACCATATATTTT.

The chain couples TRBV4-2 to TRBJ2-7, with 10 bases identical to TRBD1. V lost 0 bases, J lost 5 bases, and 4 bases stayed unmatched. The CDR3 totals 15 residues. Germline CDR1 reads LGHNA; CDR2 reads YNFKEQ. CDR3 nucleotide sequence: TGTGCCAGCAGCCAAGAGGACAGGGGGGACCACGAGCAGTACTTC. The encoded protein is CASSQEDRGDHEQYF.

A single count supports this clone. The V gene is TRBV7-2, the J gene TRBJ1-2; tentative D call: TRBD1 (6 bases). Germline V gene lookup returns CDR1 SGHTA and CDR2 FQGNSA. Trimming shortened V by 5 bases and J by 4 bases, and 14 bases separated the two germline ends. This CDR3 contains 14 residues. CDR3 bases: TGTGCCAGCAGCCCCCCTGGACAGCTCTATGGCTACACCTTC. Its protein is CASSPPGQLYGYTF.

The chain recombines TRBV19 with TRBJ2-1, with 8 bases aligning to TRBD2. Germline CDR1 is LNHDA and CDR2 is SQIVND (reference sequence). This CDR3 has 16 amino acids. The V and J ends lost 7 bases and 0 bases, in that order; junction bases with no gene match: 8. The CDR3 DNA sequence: TGTGCCAGTACTAGCTCCGGGACTAGCTCCTACAATGAGCAGTTCTTC. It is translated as CASTSSGTSSYNEQFF.

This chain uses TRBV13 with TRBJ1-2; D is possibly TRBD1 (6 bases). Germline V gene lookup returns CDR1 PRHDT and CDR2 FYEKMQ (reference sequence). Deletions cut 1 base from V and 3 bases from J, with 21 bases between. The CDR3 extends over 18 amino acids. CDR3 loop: CASSLEGLQGKRDYGYTF. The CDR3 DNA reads TGTGCCAGCAGCTTAGAGGGCCTACAGGGAAAAAGAGACTATGGCTACACCTTC.

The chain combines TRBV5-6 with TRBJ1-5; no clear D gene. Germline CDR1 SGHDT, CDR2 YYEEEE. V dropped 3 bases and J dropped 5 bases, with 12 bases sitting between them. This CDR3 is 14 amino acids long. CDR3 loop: CASSSVGRDQPQHF. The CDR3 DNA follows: TGTGCCAGCAGCTCGGTCGGGAGGGATCAGCCCCAGCATTTT.

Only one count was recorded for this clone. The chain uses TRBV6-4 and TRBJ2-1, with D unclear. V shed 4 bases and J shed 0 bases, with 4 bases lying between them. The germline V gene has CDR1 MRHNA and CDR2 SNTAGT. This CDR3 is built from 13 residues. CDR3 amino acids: CASSASSYNEQFF. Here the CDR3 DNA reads TGTGCCAGCAGTGCGAGCTCCTACAATGAGCAGTTCTTC.